This TCR beta chain originates from a study of T cells after yellow fever vaccination. This clonotype has at least ten counts. Its antigen remains unknown. Findings and limits, study-wide: Only a small proportion of the clonotypes turned up in both the CD4 and the CD8 compartments, likely arising from convergent recombination. Although the secondary response was weaker, it peaked faster, at day 5 versus 15. The bulk population could contribute abundant contaminating clonotypes to FACS-sorted repertoires.

5'RACE template switching produced TCR cDNA carrying a universal primer site and UMIs. TCRdb re-called the 5' RACE reads through MiXCR, storing one row per CDR3 protein. The table lists more than 65,000 distinct CDR3 sequences, 7.3% of them singletons. CDR1 is SEHNR and CDR2 is FQNEAQ in the germline V gene (reference sequence). V was shortened by 8 bases and J by 2 bases, with 22 bases between the two germline ends. This CDR3 has 16 amino acids. This receptor was identified in a young man who received the YFV17D yellow fever vaccine. Sequences were derived from CD8+ T cells sorted from PBMCs, sampled approximately 11 days after the first yellow fever vaccination. The gene calls are TRBV7-9 and TRBJ2-7; no reliable D call. The CDR3 coding sequence is TGTGCCAGCTGCAGTCCACCCCTGACTGAAGCCTACGAGCAGTACTTC. Amino acid sequence: CASCSPPLTEAYEQYF. The complete variable domain, with remaining parts taken from reference TRBV7-9 and TRBJ2-7, reads DTGVSQNPRHKITKRGQNVTFRCDPISEHNRLYWYRQTLGQGPEFLTYFQNEAQLEKSRLLSDRFSAERPKGSFSTLEIQRTEQGDSAMYLCASCSPPLTEAYEQYFGPGTRLTVT.